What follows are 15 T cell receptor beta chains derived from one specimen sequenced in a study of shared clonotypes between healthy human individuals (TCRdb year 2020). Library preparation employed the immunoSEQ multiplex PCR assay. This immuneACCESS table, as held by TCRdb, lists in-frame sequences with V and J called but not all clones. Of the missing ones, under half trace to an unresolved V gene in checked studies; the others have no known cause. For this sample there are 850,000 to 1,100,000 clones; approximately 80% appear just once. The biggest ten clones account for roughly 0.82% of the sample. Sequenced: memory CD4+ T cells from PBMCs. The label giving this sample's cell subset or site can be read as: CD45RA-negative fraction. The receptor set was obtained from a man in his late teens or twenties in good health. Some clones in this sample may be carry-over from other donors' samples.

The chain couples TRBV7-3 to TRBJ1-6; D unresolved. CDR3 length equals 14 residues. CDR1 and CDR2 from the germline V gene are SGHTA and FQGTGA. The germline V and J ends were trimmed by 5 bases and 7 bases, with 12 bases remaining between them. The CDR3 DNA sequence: TGTGCCAGCAGCCCGGGATGGGTCAATTCACCCCTCCACTTT. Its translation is CASSPGWVNSPLHF.

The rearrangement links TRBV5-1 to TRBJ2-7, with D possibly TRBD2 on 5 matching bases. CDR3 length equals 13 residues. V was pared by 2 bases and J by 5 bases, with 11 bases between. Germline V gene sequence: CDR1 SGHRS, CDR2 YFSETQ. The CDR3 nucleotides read TGCGCCAGCAGCTTACCCGCAGCGGACGAGCAGTACTTC. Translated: CASSLPAADEQYF.

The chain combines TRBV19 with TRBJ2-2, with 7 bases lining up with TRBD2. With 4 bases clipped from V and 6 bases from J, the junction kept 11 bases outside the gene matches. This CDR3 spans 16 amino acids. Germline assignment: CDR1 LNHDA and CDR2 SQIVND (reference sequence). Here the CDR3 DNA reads TGTGCCAGTAGTAAGGTCTTAGCGGGCGGGGCCGGGGAGCTGTTTTTT. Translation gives CASSKVLAGGAGELFF.

The CDR3 DNA reads as TGTGCCAGCAGGTTTGGGGGACAGGGGGAAGCTTTCTTT. Translation: CASRFGGQGEAFF. The V and J genes are TRBV28 and TRBJ1-1, with TRBD1 matching over 10 bases. Germline V gene data show CDR1 as MDHEN and CDR2 as SYDVKM. This CDR3 has 13 amino acids. After removal of 6 bases from V and 8 bases from J, the junction contained 6 bases not matched to a gene.

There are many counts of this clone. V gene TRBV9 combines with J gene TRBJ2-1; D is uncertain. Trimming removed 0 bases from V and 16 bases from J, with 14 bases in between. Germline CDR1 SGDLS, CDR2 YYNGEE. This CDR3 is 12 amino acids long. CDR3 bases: TGTGCCAGCAGCGTAGAGGGCACCTCCTTCTTCTTC. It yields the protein CASSVEGTSFFF.

CDR3 sequence: CASSEGGDSQPQHF. The CDR3 nucleotides are TGTGCCAGCAGTGAAGGGGGCGACAGTCAGCCCCAGCATTTT. The rearrangement links TRBV6-1 to TRBJ1-5; TRBD1 is a possible D gene (5 bases). Germline loops: CDR1 MNHNS, CDR2 SASEGT. This CDR3 has 14 amino acids. V lost 1 base, J lost 6 bases, and 10 bases lay in between.

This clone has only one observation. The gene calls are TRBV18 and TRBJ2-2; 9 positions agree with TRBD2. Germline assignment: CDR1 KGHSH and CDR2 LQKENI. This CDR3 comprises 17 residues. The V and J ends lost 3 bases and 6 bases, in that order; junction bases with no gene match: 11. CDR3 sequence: CASSPNSGSGTSGELFF. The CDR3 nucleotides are TGTGCCAGCTCACCGAATAGCGGGAGCGGGACGTCCGGGGAGCTGTTTTTT.

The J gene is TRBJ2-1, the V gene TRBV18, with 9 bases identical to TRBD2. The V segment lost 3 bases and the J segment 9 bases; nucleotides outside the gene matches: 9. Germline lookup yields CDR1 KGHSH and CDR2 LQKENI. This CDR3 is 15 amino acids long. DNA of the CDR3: TGTGCCAGCTCACCCCCCGGACTAGCGACCGGTGAGCAGTTCTTC. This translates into CASSPPGLATGEQFF. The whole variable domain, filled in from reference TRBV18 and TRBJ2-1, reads NAGVMQNPRHLVRRRGQEARLRCSPMKGHSHVYWYRQLPEEGLKFMVYLQKENIIDESGMPKERFSAEFPKEGPSILRIQQVVRGDSAAYFCASSPPGLATGEQFFGPGTRLTVL.

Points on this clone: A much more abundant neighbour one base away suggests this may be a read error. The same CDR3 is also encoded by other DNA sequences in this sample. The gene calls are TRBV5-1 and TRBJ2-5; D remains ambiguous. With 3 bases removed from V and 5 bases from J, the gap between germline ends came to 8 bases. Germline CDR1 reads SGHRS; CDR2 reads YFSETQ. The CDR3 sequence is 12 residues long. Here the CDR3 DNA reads TGCGCCAGCAGCTCACAAGGGGAGACCCAGTACTTC. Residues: CASSSQGETQYF. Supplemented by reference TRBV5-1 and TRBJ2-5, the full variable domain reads KAGVTQTPRYLIKTRGQQVTLSCSPISGHRSVSWYQQTPGQGLQFLFEYFSETQRNKGNFPGRFSGRQFSNSRSEMNVSTLELGDSALYLCASSSQGETQYFGPGTRLLVL.

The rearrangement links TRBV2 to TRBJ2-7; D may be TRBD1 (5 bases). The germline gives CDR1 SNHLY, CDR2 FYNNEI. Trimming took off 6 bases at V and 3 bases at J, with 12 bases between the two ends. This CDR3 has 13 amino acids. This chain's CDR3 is CASSRVSSYEQYF. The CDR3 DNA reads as TGTGCCAGCAGCAGGGTGTCAAGCTACGAGCAGTACTTC.

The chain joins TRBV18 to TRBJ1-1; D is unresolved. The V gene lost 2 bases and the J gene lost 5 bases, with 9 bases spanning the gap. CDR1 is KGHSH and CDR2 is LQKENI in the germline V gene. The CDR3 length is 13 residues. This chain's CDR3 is CASSPTQETEAFF. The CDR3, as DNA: TGTGCCAGCTCACCAACCCAGGAGACTGAAGCTTTCTTT.

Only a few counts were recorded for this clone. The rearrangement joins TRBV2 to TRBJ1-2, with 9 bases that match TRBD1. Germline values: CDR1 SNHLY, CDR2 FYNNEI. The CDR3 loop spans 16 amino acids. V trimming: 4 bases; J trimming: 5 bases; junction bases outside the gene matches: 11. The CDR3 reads CASSGVPGQGAYGYTF. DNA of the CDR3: TGTGCCAGCAGTGGAGTCCCGGGACAGGGTGCATATGGCTACACCTTC.

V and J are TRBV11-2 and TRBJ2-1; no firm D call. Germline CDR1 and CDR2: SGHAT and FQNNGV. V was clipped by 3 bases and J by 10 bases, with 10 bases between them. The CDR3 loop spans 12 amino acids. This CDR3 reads CASSFVQSEQFF. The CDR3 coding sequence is TGTGCCAGCAGCTTCGTACAGTCCGAGCAGTTCTTC.

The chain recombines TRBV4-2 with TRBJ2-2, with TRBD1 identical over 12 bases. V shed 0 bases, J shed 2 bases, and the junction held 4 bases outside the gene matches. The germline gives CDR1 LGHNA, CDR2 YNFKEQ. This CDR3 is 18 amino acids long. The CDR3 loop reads CASSQEGQGAANTGELFF. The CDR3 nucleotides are TGTGCCAGCAGCCAAGAGGGACAGGGGGCTGCAAACACCGGGGAGCTGTTTTTT.

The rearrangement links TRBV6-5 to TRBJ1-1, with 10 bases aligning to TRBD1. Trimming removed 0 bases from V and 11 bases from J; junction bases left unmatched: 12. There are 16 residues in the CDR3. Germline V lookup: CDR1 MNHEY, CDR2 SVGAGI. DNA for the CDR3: TGTGCCAGCAGTTACTCCGGGACAGGGGCCGAATTTGAGGCTTTCTTT. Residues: CASSYSGTGAEFEAFF.